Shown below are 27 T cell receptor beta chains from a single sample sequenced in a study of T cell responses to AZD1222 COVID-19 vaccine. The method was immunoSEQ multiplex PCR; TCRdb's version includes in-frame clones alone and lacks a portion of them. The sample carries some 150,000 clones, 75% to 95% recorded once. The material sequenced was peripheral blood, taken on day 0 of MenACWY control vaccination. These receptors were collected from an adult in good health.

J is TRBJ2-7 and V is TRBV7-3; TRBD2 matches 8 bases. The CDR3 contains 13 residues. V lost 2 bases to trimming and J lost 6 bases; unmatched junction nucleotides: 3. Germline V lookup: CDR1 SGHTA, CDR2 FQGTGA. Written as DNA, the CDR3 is TGTGCCAGCAGCTTACCGGGGGGGGGCGAGCAGTACTTC. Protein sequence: CASSLPGGGEQYF.

CDR3 residues: CASSQTHGYGYTF. The CDR3 DNA reads as TGTGCCAGCAGCCAAACCCACGGCTATGGCTACACCTTC. This rearrangement joins TRBV14 to TRBJ1-2, with unresolved D. V was trimmed by 2 bases and J by 4 bases, leaving 8 bases between them. CDR3 length: 13 amino acids. Germline CDR1 reads SGHDN; CDR2 reads FVKESK.

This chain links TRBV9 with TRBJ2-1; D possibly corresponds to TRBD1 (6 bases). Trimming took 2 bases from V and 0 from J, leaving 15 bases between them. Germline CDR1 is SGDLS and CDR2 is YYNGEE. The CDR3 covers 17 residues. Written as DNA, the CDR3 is TGTGCCAGCAGCGTCGAAGACAGGCCCGTCTCCTACAATGAGCAGTTCTTC. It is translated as CASSVEDRPVSYNEQFF.

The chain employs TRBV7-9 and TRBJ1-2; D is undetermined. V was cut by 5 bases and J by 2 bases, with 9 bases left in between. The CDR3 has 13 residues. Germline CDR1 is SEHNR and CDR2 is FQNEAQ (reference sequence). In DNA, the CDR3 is TGTGCCAGCAGCCGGACGGAAAACTATGGCTACACCTTC. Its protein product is CASSRTENYGYTF.

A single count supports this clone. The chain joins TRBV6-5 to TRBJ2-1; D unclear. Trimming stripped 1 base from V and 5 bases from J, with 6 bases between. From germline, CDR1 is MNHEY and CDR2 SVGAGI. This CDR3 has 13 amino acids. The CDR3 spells CASSYLQNNEQFF. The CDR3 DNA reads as TGTGCCAGCAGTTACTTACAGAACAATGAGCAGTTCTTC.

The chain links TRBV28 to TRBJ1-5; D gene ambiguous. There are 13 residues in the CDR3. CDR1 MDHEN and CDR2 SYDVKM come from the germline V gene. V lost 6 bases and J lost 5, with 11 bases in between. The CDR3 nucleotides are TGTGCCAGCAGGATGAACGGAGATCAGCCCCAGCATTTT. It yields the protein CASRMNGDQPQHF. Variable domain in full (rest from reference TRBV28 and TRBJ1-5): DVKVTQSSRYLVKRTGEKVFLECVQDMDHENMFWYRQDPGLGLRLIYFSYDVKMKEKGDIPEGYSVSREKKERFSLILESASTNQTSMYLCASRMNGDQPQHFGDGTRLSIL.

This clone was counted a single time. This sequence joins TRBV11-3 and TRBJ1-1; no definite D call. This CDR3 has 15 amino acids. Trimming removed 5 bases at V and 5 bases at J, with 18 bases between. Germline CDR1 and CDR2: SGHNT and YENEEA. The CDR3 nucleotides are TGTGCCAGCAGCCCCTCGGGTGCGACGCGAACTGAAGCTTTCTTT. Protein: CASSPSGATRTEAFF.

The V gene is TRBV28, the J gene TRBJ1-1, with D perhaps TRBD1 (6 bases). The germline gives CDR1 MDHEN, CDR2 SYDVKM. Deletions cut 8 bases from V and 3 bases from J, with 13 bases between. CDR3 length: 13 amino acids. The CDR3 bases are TGTGCCAGCCGGAAACAGGGCTACACTGAAGCTTTCTTT. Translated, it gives CASRKQGYTEAFF.

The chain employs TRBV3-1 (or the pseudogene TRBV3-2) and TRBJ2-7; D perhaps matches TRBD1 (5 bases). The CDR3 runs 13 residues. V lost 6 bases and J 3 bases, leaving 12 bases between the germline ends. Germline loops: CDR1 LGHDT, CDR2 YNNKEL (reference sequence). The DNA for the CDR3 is TGTGCCAGCAGAGGGGCCACCTACTACGAGCAGTACTTC. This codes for CASRGATYYEQYF.

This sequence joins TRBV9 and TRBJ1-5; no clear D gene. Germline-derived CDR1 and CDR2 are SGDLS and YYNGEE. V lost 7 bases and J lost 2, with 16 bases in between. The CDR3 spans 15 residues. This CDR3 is CASGPDPLGNQPQHF. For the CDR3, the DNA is TGTGCCAGCGGTCCAGACCCCTTGGGCAATCAGCCCCAGCATTTT.

In DNA, the CDR3 is TGTGCCAGCACCGGGACAGACCTGAACACTGAAGCTTTCTTT. This codes for CASTGTDLNTEAFF. The chain is built from TRBV9 and TRBJ1-1; 7 nucleotides match TRBD1. Losses at the gene ends were 6 bases for V and 0 bases for J; bases not matched to a gene: 5. Germline loops: CDR1 SGDLS, CDR2 YYNGEE. This CDR3 spans 14 amino acids.

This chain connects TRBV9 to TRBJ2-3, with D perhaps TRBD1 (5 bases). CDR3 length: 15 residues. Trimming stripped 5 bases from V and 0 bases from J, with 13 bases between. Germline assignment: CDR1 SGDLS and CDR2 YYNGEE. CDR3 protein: CASSGAPSSTDTQYF. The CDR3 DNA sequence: TGTGCCAGCAGTGGGGCTCCCTCTAGCACAGATACGCAGTATTTT.

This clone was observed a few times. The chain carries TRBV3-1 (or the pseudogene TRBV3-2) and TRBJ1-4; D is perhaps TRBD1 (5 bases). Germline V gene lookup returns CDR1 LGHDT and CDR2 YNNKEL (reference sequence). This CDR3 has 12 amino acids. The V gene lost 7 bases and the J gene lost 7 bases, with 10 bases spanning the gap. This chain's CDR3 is CASTTQGEKLFF. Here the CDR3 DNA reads TGTGCCAGCACCACCCAGGGTGAAAAACTGTTTTTT.

Here the CDR3 DNA reads TGTGCCAGCAGCATGGACAGGGGTGCCAATCAGCCCCAGCATTTT. Translated, it gives CASSMDRGANQPQHF. V and J are TRBV7-2 and TRBJ1-5; 9 bases are a match to TRBD1. Germline-derived CDR1 and CDR2 are SGHTA and FQGNSA. With V trimmed by 5 bases and J by 3 bases, 5 bases remained unmatched. The CDR3 has 15 residues.

The CDR3, as DNA: TGTGCCAGCAGCCCCCAGCCGTACTCCTACAATGAGCAGTTCTTC. Translated, it gives CASSPQPYSYNEQFF. J is TRBJ2-1 and V is TRBV7-3; D is uncertain. This CDR3 region has 15 residues. V was pared by 5 bases and J by 0 bases, with 11 bases between. Germline CDR1 is SGHTA and CDR2 is FQGTGA.

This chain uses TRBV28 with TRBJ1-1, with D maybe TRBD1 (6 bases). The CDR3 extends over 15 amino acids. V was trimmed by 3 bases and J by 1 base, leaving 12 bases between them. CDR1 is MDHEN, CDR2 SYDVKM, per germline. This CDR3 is CASSFGGASNTEAFF. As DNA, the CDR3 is TGTGCCAGCAGTTTCGGGGGGGCGTCGAACACTGAAGCTTTCTTT.

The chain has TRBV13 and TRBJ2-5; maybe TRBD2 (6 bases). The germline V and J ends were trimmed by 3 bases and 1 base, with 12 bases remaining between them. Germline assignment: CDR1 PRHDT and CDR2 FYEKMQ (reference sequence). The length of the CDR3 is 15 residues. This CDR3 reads CASSFMPGVQETQYF. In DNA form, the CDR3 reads TGTGCCAGCAGCTTCATGCCGGGAGTCCAAGAGACCCAGTACTTC.

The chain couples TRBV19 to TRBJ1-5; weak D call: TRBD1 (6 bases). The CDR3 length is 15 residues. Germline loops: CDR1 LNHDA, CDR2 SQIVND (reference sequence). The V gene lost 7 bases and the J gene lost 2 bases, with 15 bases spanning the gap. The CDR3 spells CASTLRGAGNQPQHF. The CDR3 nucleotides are TGTGCCAGTACCCTCCGGGGGGCCGGCAATCAGCCCCAGCATTTT. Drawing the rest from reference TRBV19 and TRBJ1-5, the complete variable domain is DGGITQSPKYLFRKEGQNVTLSCEQNLNHDAMYWYRQDPGQGLRLIYYSQIVNDFQKGDIAEGYSVSREKKESFPLTVTSAQKNPTAFYLCASTLRGAGNQPQHFGDGTRLSIL.

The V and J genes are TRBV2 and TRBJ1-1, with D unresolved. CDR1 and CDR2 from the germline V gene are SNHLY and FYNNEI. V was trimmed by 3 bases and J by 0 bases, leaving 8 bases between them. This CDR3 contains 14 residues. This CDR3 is CASSEYHMNTEAFF. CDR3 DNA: TGTGCCAGCAGTGAGTATCACATGAACACTGAAGCTTTCTTT.

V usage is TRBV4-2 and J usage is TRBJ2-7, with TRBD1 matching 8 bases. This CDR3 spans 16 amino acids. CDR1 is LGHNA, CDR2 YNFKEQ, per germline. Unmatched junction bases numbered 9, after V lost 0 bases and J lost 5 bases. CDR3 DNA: TGTGCCAGCAGCCAAGAACCTCGGACAGGGATTCACGAGCAGTACTTC. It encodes CASSQEPRTGIHEQYF.

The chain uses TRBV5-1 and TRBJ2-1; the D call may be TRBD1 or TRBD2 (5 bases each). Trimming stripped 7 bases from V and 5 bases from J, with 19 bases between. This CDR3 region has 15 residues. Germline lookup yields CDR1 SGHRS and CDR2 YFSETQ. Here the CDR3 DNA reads TGCGCCAGCGGAGCCTGGGGCGGGCGGGACAATGAGCAGTTCTTC. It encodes CASGAWGGRDNEQFF. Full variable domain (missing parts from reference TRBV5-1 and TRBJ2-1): KAGVTQTPRYLIKTRGQQVTLSCSPISGHRSVSWYQQTPGQGLQFLFEYFSETQRNKGNFPGRFSGRQFSNSRSEMNVSTLELGDSALYLCASGAWGGRDNEQFFGPGTRLTVL.

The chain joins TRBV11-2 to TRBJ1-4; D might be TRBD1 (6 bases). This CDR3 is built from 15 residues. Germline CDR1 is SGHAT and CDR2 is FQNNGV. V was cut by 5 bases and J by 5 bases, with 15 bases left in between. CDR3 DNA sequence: TGTGCCAGCAGCCCCACGACAGGTCGCAATGAAAAACTGTTTTTT. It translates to CASSPTTGRNEKLFF.

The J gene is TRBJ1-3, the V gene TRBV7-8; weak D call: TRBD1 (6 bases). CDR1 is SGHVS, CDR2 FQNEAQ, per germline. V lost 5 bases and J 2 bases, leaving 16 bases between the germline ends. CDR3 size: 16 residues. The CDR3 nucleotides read TGTGCCAGCAGCCCAATCACAGGGTACGCTGGAAACACCATATATTTT. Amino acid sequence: CASSPITGYAGNTIYF. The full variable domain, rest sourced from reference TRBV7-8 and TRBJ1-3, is GAGVSQSPRYKVAKRGQDVALRCDPISGHVSLFWYQQALGQGPEFLTYFQNEAQLDKSGLPSDRFFAERPEGSVSTLKIQRTQQEDSAVYLCASSPITGYAGNTIYFGEGSWLTVV.

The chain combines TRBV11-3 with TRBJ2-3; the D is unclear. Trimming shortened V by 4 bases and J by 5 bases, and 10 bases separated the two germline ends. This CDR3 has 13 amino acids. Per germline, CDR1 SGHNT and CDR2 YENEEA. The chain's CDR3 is CASSYSYRDTQYF. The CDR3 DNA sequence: TGTGCCAGCAGCTATTCTTACCGAGATACGCAGTATTTT.

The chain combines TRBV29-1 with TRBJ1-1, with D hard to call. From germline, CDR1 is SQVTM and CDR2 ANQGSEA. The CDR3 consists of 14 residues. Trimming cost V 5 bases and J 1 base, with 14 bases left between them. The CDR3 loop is CSVRRSTRNTEAFF. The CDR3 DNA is TGCAGCGTTCGCAGGTCCACCAGGAACACTGAAGCTTTCTTT.

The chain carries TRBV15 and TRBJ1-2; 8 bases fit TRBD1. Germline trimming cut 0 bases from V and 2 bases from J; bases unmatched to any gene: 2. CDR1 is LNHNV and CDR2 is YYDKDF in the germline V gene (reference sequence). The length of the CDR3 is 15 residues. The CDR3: CATSRDRGRNYGYTF. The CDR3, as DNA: TGTGCCACCAGCAGAGACAGGGGGCGAAACTATGGCTACACCTTC.

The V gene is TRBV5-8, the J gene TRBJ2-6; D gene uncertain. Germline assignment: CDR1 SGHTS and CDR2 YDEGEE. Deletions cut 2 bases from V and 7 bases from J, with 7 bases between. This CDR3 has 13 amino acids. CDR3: CASSFWSANVLTF. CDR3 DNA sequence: TGTGCCAGCAGCTTTTGGAGTGCCAACGTCCTGACTTTC.